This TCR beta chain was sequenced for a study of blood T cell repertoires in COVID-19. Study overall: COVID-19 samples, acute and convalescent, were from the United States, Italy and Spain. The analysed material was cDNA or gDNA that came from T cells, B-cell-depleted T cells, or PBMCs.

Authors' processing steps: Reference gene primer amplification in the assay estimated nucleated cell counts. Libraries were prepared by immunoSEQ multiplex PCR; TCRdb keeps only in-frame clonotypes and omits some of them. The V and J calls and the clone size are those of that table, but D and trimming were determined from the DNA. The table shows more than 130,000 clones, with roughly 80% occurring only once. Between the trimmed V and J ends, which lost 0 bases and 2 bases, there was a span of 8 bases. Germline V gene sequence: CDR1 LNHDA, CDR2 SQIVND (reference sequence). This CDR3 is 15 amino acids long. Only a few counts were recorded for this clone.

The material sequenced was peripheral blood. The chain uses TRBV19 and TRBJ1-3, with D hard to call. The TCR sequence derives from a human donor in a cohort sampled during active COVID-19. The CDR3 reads CASSIDQAAGNTIYF. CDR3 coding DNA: TGTGCCAGTAGTATAGATCAGGCAGCTGGAAACACCATATATTTT.